Listed here is a single TCR beta chain. Repertoires were generated with immunoSEQ multiplex PCR, while TCRdb's copy carries only in-frame clones and drops some. Found here are about 460,000 clones, 70% to 90% of them singletons; the top ten hold approximately 8%. The sample originates from a study of blood T cell repertoires in COVID-19. CDR1 and CDR2 from the germline V gene are SNHLY and FYNNEI. The CDR3 spans 11 residues. V was clipped by 8 bases and J by 6 bases, with 9 bases between them. Sequenced: PBMCs or T cells enriched from blood (not recorded which). This clonotype was sampled from a woman aged 55-69 years who had recovered from COVID-19. V is TRBV2 and J is TRBJ2-3; no reliable D call. In DNA, the CDR3 is TGTGCCAGCCTCTTATCGGATACGCAGTATTTT. This translates into CASLLSDTQYF.